This T cell receptor (beta chain) was obtained from a study of blood T cell repertoires in COVID-19. About the research overall: Acute-phase and convalescent COVID-19 samples originated in the United States, Italy and Spain. T cells, B-cell-depleted T cells, or PBMCs supplied cDNA or gDNA.

Under the authors' procedure: Nucleated cell number was recorded as an estimate derived from reference gene primer amplification. Libraries were prepared by immunoSEQ multiplex PCR; TCRdb keeps only in-frame clonotypes and omits some of them. That table supplies the V and J calls and clone size; D and trimming were determined from the DNA. Among 150,000 to 200,000 clones listed, roughly 89% were seen once. CDR1 is MNHEY, CDR2 SVGAGI, per germline. The length of the CDR3 is 13 residues. Trimming took 7 bases from V and 0 from J, leaving 9 bases between them. The Seattle site enrolled patients during active infection and followed them longitudinally.

The chain is built from TRBV6-5 and TRBJ1-2; weak D call: TRBD1 (6 bases). The receptor was isolated from a woman aged 70 to 79 with COVID-19, enrolled during active disease. The sample consisted of peripheral blood. The CDR3 bases are TGTGCCAGCACGGACAGACCTAACTATGGCTACACCTTC. This translates into CASTDRPNYGYTF.